The 24 T cell receptor beta chains reported below all come from one sample, sequenced in a study of response to subunit inactivated influenza vaccine (dated by TCRdb to 2016 to 2018). Library preparation employed RT-PCR. TCRdb lists the instrument as Illumina HiSeq 2500. TCRdb reprocessed the public reads (quality trimming at Q25 with fastp, clone calling with MiXCR) and kept in-frame beta chains. Each CDR3 protein gets just one entry, which takes the most common genes and DNA from the rows behind it. This sample lists about 780,000 distinct CDR3 sequences; around 18% were detected once. The top ten clonotypes cover 11% of the sample. The material sequenced was PBMCs from blood, taken around 5 days after vaccination. Receptors originate from a man between 50 and 59 years old who received an inactivated influenza vaccine. Donor details come from another sample of the same person, matched by shared clones.

This clonotype was counted a few times. The CDR3 nucleotides read TGTGCCATCAGTGAGTCGACAGGAAGAAGCACAGATACGCAGTATTTT. Translating it yields CAISESTGRSTDTQYF. The genes are TRBV10-3 and TRBJ2-3; D may be TRBD1 (6 bases). This CDR3 is 16 amino acids long. The V end was cut by 0 bases, the J end by 0 bases, with 10 bases between. Germline V lookup: CDR1 ENHRY, CDR2 SYGVKD.

This clonotype was counted between two and nine times. The chain recombines TRBV27 with TRBJ2-6; D is undetermined. Deletions cut 9 bases from V and 0 bases from J, with 24 bases between. The germline gives CDR1 MNHEY, CDR2 SMNVEV (reference sequence). The CDR3 contains 19 residues. In nucleotides, the CDR3 is TGTGCCAGTAAAAGATGGGCGCTTAGCAGCAACTCTGGGGCCAACGTCCTGACTTTC. Protein product: CASKRWALSSNSGANVLTF.

A few counts support this clonotype. V gene TRBV7-2 combines with J gene TRBJ1-2; D remains ambiguous. The length of the CDR3 is 14 residues. The germline V and J ends were trimmed by 4 bases and 2 bases, with 11 bases remaining between them. The germline gives CDR1 SGHTA, CDR2 FQGNSA. CDR3 DNA: TGTGCCAGCAGCTCCGGACGGAAGAACTATGGCTACACCTTC. It specifies CASSSGRKNYGYTF.

This clonotype was seen a handful of times. V usage is TRBV20-1 and J usage is TRBJ2-1; the D is unclear. Germline V gene lookup returns CDR1 DFQATT and CDR2 SNEGSKA (reference sequence). Trimming removed 8 bases at V and 0 bases at J, with 11 bases between. The CDR3 length is 13 residues. CDR3 bases: TGCAGTCTCACTACATCCTCCTACAATGAGCAGTTCTTC. It translates to CSLTTSSYNEQFF.

This clonotype was picked up a small number of times. The chain couples TRBV24-1 to TRBJ2-7, with 11 bases that match TRBD1. The CDR3 is 14 amino acids. Trimming took 3 bases from V and 9 from J; bases not matched to a gene: 6. CDR1 KGHDR and CDR2 SFDVKD come from the germline V gene. The CDR3 nucleotides read TGTGCCACCAGTGATGGCCGGACAGGGGGCGGGCAGTACTTC. Its translation is CATSDGRTGGGQYF.

In this sample, this clonotype turned up a few times. The gene calls are TRBV18 and TRBJ2-1; 10 positions agree with TRBD2. Trimming at V came to 2 bases and at J to 6 bases, leaving 7 bases not matched to a gene. The CDR3 loop spans 16 amino acids. The V gene's germline CDR1 is KGHSH and CDR2 LQKENI. The CDR3 protein is CASSPIIERGGNEQFF. The CDR3 bases are TGTGCCAGCTCACCAATCATCGAGCGGGGGGGCAATGAGCAGTTCTTC.

The chain has TRBV29-1 and TRBJ2-7; weak D call: TRBD2 (6 bases). The ends were cut back, 7 bases at V and 6 bases at J, with 19 bases in the middle. The CDR3 totals 13 residues. From germline, CDR1 is SQVTM and CDR2 ANQGSEA. CDR3 DNA: TGCAGCGCCCTGGGGGTGCGGGGATCCGAGCAGTACTTC. It yields the protein CSALGVRGSEQYF.

The CDR3: CASSVGRTGTGYGYTF. CDR3 bases: TGTGCCAGCAGCGTAGGCAGGACAGGGACAGGCTATGGCTACACCTTC. The chain has TRBV9 and TRBJ1-2; TRBD1 agrees at 8 bases. The CDR3 contains 16 residues. CDR1 and CDR2 from the germline V gene are SGDLS and YYNGEE. V dropped 0 bases and J dropped 4; count of bases not matched to a gene: 8.

This CDR3 is CASSLATHVGGYTF. The CDR3 DNA follows: TGCGCCAGCAGCTTGGCCACCCATGTCGGAGGCTACACCTTC. The J gene is TRBJ1-2, the V gene TRBV5-1; D remains unclear. This CDR3 contains 14 residues. Germline lookup yields CDR1 SGHRS and CDR2 YFSETQ. The V gene lost 0 bases and the J gene lost 8 bases, with 14 bases spanning the gap.

V is TRBV4-2 and J is TRBJ2-1; TRBD2 agrees at 15 bases. V lost 4 bases and J lost 0; bases outside the gene matches: 7. Germline V gene data show CDR1 as LGHNA and CDR2 as YNFKEQ. The CDR3 consists of 19 residues. The CDR3 sequence is CASSPGLAGGPSSYNEQFF. DNA for the CDR3: TGTGCCAGCAGCCCGGGACTAGCGGGAGGCCCTAGCTCCTACAATGAGCAGTTCTTC.

This clonotype occurred many times. In DNA form, the CDR3 reads TGTGCCAGCAGTTTACAGGGATTTAACACCGGGGAGCTGTTTTTT. Protein sequence: CASSLQGFNTGELFF. The rearrangement uses TRBV6-5 and TRBJ2-2; the D gene is possibly TRBD1 (6 bases). Germline-derived CDR1 and CDR2 are MNHEY and SVGAGI. The CDR3 has 15 residues. Deletions cut 4 bases from V and 2 bases from J, with 11 bases between.

The rearrangement uses TRBV7-8 and TRBJ1-5; 7 bases agree with TRBD1. Trimming took 1 base from V and 2 from J; bases not matched to a gene: 11. CDR3 length: 18 residues. CDR1 is SGHVS, CDR2 FQNEAQ, per germline. This CDR3 is CASSLEVRGSLGNQPQHF. DNA of the CDR3: TGTGCCAGCAGCTTAGAGGTCAGGGGGTCATTAGGCAATCAGCCCCAGCATTTT.

This clonotype was counted between two and nine times. The chain employs TRBV20-1 and TRBJ2-1; D gene ambiguous. V dropped 3 bases and J dropped 0 bases, with 15 bases sitting between them. The CDR3 length is 16 residues. Germline loops: CDR1 DFQATT, CDR2 SNEGSKA (reference sequence). CDR3 coding DNA: TGCAGTGCTAGGCCCGTACGAAGCAACTCCTACAATGAGCAGTTCTTC. This translates into CSARPVRSNSYNEQFF.

This clonotype was observed many times. V is TRBV5-1 and J is TRBJ1-6, with D tentatively TRBD1 (6 bases). The CDR3 is made up of 14 amino acids. The V and J ends lost 0 bases and 8 bases respectively, with 9 bases between them. Per the germline V gene, CDR1 is SGHRS and CDR2 is YFSETQ. The DNA of the CDR3 is TGCGCCAGCAGCTTGGACAGGGCTCATTCACCCCTCCACTTT. Residues: CASSLDRAHSPLHF. The full variable domain, rest sourced from reference TRBV5-1 and TRBJ1-6, is KAGVTQTPRYLIKTRGQQVTLSCSPISGHRSVSWYQQTPGQGLQFLFEYFSETQRNKGNFPGRFSGRQFSNSRSEMNVSTLELGDSALYLCASSLDRAHSPLHFGNGTRLTVT.

This sequence joins TRBV3-1 and TRBJ2-5, with TRBD2 as a possible D gene (6 bases). This CDR3 contains 13 residues. V was shortened by 4 bases and J by 3 bases, with 9 bases between the two germline ends. CDR1 LGHDT and CDR2 YNNKEL come from the germline V gene (reference sequence). The CDR3: CASSPDYKETQYF. The CDR3 DNA is TGTGCCAGCAGCCCGGACTACAAAGAGACCCAGTACTTC.

The V and J genes are TRBV3-1 and TRBJ1-5, with TRBD1 matching over 8 bases. Germline V gene sequence: CDR1 LGHDT, CDR2 YNNKEL (reference sequence). The CDR3 length is 15 residues. Unmatched junction bases numbered 6, after V lost 2 bases and J lost 6 bases. The CDR3 nucleotides are TGTGCCAGCAGCCAATCCAGGGGGCAGGTTCAGCCCCAGCATTTT. Residues: CASSQSRGQVQPQHF. The whole variable domain, remainder taken from reference TRBV3-1 and TRBJ1-5, is DTAVSQTPKYLVTQMGNDKSIKCEQNLGHDTMYWYKQDSKKFLKIMFSYNNKELIINETVPNRFSPKSPDKAHLNLHINSLELGDSAVYFCASSQSRGQVQPQHFGDGTRLSIL.

In this sample, this clonotype turned up many times. The rearrangement joins TRBV28 to TRBJ1-1; maybe TRBD1 (6 bases). Between the trimmed V and J ends, which lost 11 bases and 1 base, there was a span of 14 bases. The CDR3 runs 13 residues. Per germline, CDR1 MDHEN and CDR2 SYDVKM. The CDR3 nucleotides are TGTGCCGGGACACAGGGACCGAACACTGAAGCTTTCTTT. Its translation is CAGTQGPNTEAFF.

This clonotype occurred a few times. V gene TRBV20-1 combines with J gene TRBJ1-1; D is perhaps TRBD1 (6 bases). The CDR3 extends over 16 amino acids. Looked up from germline, CDR1 is DFQATT and CDR2 is SNEGSKA (reference sequence). The ends were cut back, 1 base at V and 0 bases at J, with 15 bases in the middle. The CDR3 DNA sequence: TGCAGTGCTAGAGCGAGACAGGTGCCATTGAACACTGAAGCTTTCTTT. It encodes CSARARQVPLNTEAFF.

The table lists this clonotype with many counts. The genes are TRBV20-1 and TRBJ2-5; perhaps D is TRBD1 or TRBD2 (5 bases each). The CDR3 runs 14 residues. V lost 4 bases and J 5 bases, leaving 17 bases between the germline ends. Germline V gene sequence: CDR1 DFQATT, CDR2 SNEGSKA (reference sequence). This CDR3 is CSAIRRGQGETQYF. In DNA, the CDR3 is TGCAGTGCTATCCGACGGGGCCAGGGTGAGACCCAGTACTTC.

The gene calls are TRBV9 and TRBJ2-3; tentatively, D is TRBD2 (7 bases). Germline V lookup: CDR1 SGDLS, CDR2 YYNGEE. The CDR3 spans 17 residues. Trimming took 1 base from V and 3 from J, leaving 18 bases between them. The CDR3 region is CASSVSGGGISTDTQYF. The CDR3, as DNA: TGTGCCAGCAGCGTAAGCGGCGGGGGCATTTCAACAGATACGCAGTATTTT.

J is TRBJ2-3 and V is TRBV5-1; tentatively, D is TRBD1 (6 bases). This CDR3 region has 14 residues. CDR1 is SGHRS, CDR2 YFSETQ, per germline. V was clipped by 0 bases and J by 5 bases, with 10 bases between them. The CDR3 DNA reads as TGCGCCAGCAGCTTGGCACAGGGAATAGATACGCAGTATTTT. As protein: CASSLAQGIDTQYF.

The V and J genes are TRBV7-9 and TRBJ2-7; 7 nucleotides match TRBD2. Germline values: CDR1 SEHNR, CDR2 FQNEAQ (reference sequence). Trimming cost V 7 bases and J 0 bases; bases outside gene matches: 6. The CDR3 spans 14 residues. Here the CDR3 reads CASTTAGYSYEQYF. The CDR3 DNA is TGTGCCAGCACTACAGCGGGATACTCCTACGAGCAGTACTTC.

The rearrangement uses TRBV5-5 and TRBJ2-7, with D perhaps TRBD1 (6 bases). The germline V gene encodes CDR1 SGHKS and CDR2 YYEKEE (reference sequence). V lost 4 bases and J 4 bases, leaving 15 bases between the germline ends. The CDR3 sequence is 14 residues long. CDR3 protein: CASSNRDIRYEQYF. CDR3 coding DNA: TGTGCCAGCAGCAACCGGGACATTCGATACGAGCAGTACTTC.

The V call is TRBV7-2, the J call TRBJ2-7; 7 nucleotides agree with TRBD2. CDR3 length equals 16 residues. V gave up 1 base and J gave up 6 bases; unmatched junction bases: 12. Germline-derived CDR1 and CDR2 are SGHTA and FQGNSA. The CDR3 DNA follows: TGTGCCAGCAGCTTAGGGGGCGGGGGACTGCTTGGCGAGCAGTACTTC. It yields the protein CASSLGGGGLLGEQYF.